The 21 T cell receptor beta chains listed next were all sequenced from one sample in a study of response to subunit inactivated influenza vaccine. One entry per CDR3 protein, called by TCRdb with MiXCR from the RT-PCR reads. The table shows about 570,000 distinct CDR3 sequences, with around 10% occurring only once. This same sample was also taken into another study, of T cells expressing NK-cell markers. That study adds: 5'RACE template switching with UMIs generated TCR beta cDNA.

Here the sequenced sample was PBMCs from blood, taken on the day of vaccination. All receptors derive from a man aged 50 to 60 who received an inactivated influenza vaccine.

A few counts support this clonotype. V usage is TRBV25-1 and J usage is TRBJ2-7; 10 bases align to TRBD1. Germline V gives CDR1 MGHDK, CDR2 SYGVNS. Unmatched junction bases numbered 9, after V lost 7 bases and J lost 6 bases. This CDR3 region has 14 residues. The CDR3 bases are TGTGCCAGCACGCCGACCGGGACAGGGGCCGAGCAGTACTTC. It is translated as CASTPTGTGAEQYF.

J is TRBJ1-6 and V is TRBV5-1, with 7 bases matching TRBD1. Germline V gives CDR1 SGHRS, CDR2 YFSETQ. The CDR3 is 13 residues long. V lost 4 bases to trimming and J lost 9 bases; unmatched junction nucleotides: 4. The CDR3 loop reads CASSPDRVSPLHF. The DNA for the CDR3 is TGCGCCAGCAGCCCAGACAGGGTTTCACCCCTCCACTTT.

The rearrangement links TRBV11-2 to TRBJ2-7, with 8 bases aligning to TRBD1. Germline V lookup: CDR1 SGHAT, CDR2 FQNNGV. V lost 5 bases, J lost 4 bases, and 13 bases stayed unmatched. This CDR3 region has 16 residues. CDR3 nucleotide sequence: TGTGCCAGCAGCCAGGGACAGGTTTTTACGGGATACGAGCAGTACTTC. Protein sequence: CASSQGQVFTGYEQYF.

The chain uses TRBV5-6 and TRBJ2-1; D remains unclear. V dropped 0 bases and J dropped 0 bases, with 16 bases sitting between them. The CDR3 is made up of 18 amino acids. CDR1 is SGHDT, CDR2 YYEEEE, per germline. The CDR3 loop reads CASSLEFRARSSYNEQFF. DNA for the CDR3: TGTGCCAGCAGCTTGGAGTTTCGAGCTAGAAGCTCCTACAATGAGCAGTTCTTC.

This clonotype was counted only a few times. This chain uses TRBV11-2 with TRBJ2-5; maybe TRBD1 (5 bases). V lost 5 bases and J lost 1, with 20 bases in between. Per germline, CDR1 SGHAT and CDR2 FQNNGV. This CDR3 has 17 amino acids. CDR3 DNA sequence: TGTGCCAGCAGCCATCTCACAGGTTATTCGGTCCAAGAGACCCAGTACTTC. Residues: CASSHLTGYSVQETQYF.

V gene TRBV20-1 combines with J gene TRBJ2-3; 8 positions agree with TRBD2. The junction had 7 bases not matched to a gene; V was cut back by 2 bases and J by 6 bases. In germline, CDR1 is DFQATT, CDR2 SNEGSKA (reference sequence). The length of the CDR3 is 14 residues. CDR3 sequence: CSARREGGHDTQYF. DNA for the CDR3: TGCAGTGCTAGACGGGAGGGGGGGCACGATACGCAGTATTTT.

This clonotype was seen a few times. This sequence joins TRBV7-8 and TRBJ2-2; TRBD2 matches 8 bases. The CDR3 is 15 residues long. Germline-derived CDR1 and CDR2 are SGHVS and FQNEAQ. The V segment lost 5 bases and the J segment 4 bases; nucleotides outside the gene matches: 6. CDR3 amino acids: CASSTRLASTGELFF. The CDR3 region has the DNA TGTGCCAGCAGCACTCGACTAGCGAGCACCGGGGAGCTGTTTTTT. Full variable domain (rest looked up from reference TRBV7-8 and TRBJ2-2): GAGVSQSPRYKVAKRGQDVALRCDPISGHVSLFWYQQALGQGPEFLTYFQNEAQLDKSGLPSDRFFAERPEGSVSTLKIQRTQQEDSAVYLCASSTRLASTGELFFGEGSRLTVL.

This clonotype showed up just a few times. The V gene is TRBV2, the J gene TRBJ1-6; 7 nucleotides line up with TRBD1. J gave up 0 bases and V 6 bases, and 2 bases lay outside the gene matches. This CDR3 is built from 15 residues. Looked up from germline, CDR1 is SNHLY and CDR2 is FYNNEI. CDR3 bases: TGTGCCAGCAGGGACAGGAGCTCCTATAATTCACCCCTCCACTTT. Its translation is CASRDRSSYNSPLHF.

This clonotype occurred a few times. The chain is built from TRBV24-1 and TRBJ2-1; 10 bases are a match to TRBD2. This CDR3 is built from 15 residues. Germline V CDR1 and CDR2: KGHDR, SFDVKD. V gave up 3 bases and J gave up 2 bases; unmatched junction bases: 0. The CDR3 protein is CATSDGLAAYNEQFF. For the CDR3, the DNA is TGTGCCACCAGTGATGGACTAGCGGCCTACAATGAGCAGTTCTTC.

This clonotype was found a few times. The rearrangement joins TRBV30 to TRBJ2-1; 8 bases align to TRBD2. Losses at the gene ends were 8 bases for V and 0 bases for J; bases not matched to a gene: 9. The V gene's germline CDR1 is GTSNPN and CDR2 SVGIG (reference sequence). The CDR3 contains 15 residues. The CDR3: CAADRGGLSYNEQFF. CDR3 nucleotides: TGTGCCGCCGACCGGGGGGGCCTCTCCTACAATGAGCAGTTCTTC. Combining the CDR3 with reference TRBV30 and TRBJ2-1 gives the whole variable domain SQTIHQWPATLVQPVGSPLSLECTVEGTSNPNLYWYRQAAGRGLQLLFYSVGIGQISSEVPQNLSASRPQDRQFILSSKKLLLSDSGFYLCAADRGGLSYNEQFFGPGTRLTVL.

This chain connects TRBV7-2 to TRBJ1-1; weak D call: TRBD1 (5 bases). Looked up from germline, CDR1 is SGHTA and CDR2 is FQGNSA. The CDR3 has 12 amino acids. Trimming cost V 6 bases and J 7 bases, with 12 bases left between them. CDR3 nucleotide sequence: TGTGCCAGCAGAAAGGCCAGGGATGAAGCTTTCTTT. It translates to CASRKARDEAFF.

In its sample, this clonotype was seen a few times. This chain connects TRBV20-1 to TRBJ2-3; D is unresolved. The V gene lost 2 bases and the J gene lost 2 bases, with 8 bases spanning the gap. Germline CDR1 is DFQATT and CDR2 is SNEGSKA (reference sequence). The CDR3 has 13 residues. This chain's CDR3 is CSARSFVTDTQYF. In DNA form, the CDR3 reads TGCAGTGCTAGATCGTTTGTCACAGATACGCAGTATTTT.

The genes are TRBV27 and TRBJ2-7, with 14 nucleotides matching TRBD2. Germline values: CDR1 MNHEY, CDR2 SMNVEV (reference sequence). Germline trimming cut 4 bases from V and 2 bases from J; bases unmatched to any gene: 7. The CDR3 sequence is 17 residues long. The CDR3 nucleotides are TGTGCCAGCAGTTCGACTAGCGGGAGGGCGTACCCCTACGAGCAGTACTTC. Protein: CASSSTSGRAYPYEQYF.

The V and J genes are TRBV20-1 and TRBJ2-5, with 11 bases identical to TRBD2. Germline CDR1 DFQATT, CDR2 SNEGSKA (reference sequence). The CDR3 contains 19 residues. V shed 2 bases, J shed 5 bases, and the junction held 19 bases outside the gene matches. The CDR3 sequence is CSARPPRRVAGGPWETQYF. CDR3 nucleotide sequence: TGCAGTGCTAGACCCCCCAGGCGGGTAGCGGGAGGGCCCTGGGAGACCCAGTACTTC.

The rearrangement joins TRBV12-3 or TRBV12-4 to TRBJ1-1; D unresolved. Trimming removed 5 bases from V and 0 bases from J, with 13 bases in between. There are 15 residues in the CDR3. The CDR3 protein is CASSVSGPMNTEAFF. The CDR3 coding sequence is TGTGCCAGCAGTGTGTCGGGCCCGATGAACACTGAAGCTTTCTTT.

The gene calls are TRBV6-1 and TRBJ2-3, with a tentative D call TRBD2 (7 bases). V lost 3 bases, J lost 4 bases, and 17 bases lay in between. The germline gives CDR1 MNHNS, CDR2 SASEGT. This CDR3 is built from 16 residues. The chain's CDR3 is CASSDLIVGGADTQYF. The CDR3 DNA reads TGTGCCAGCAGTGATCTCATAGTAGGGGGGGCAGATACGCAGTATTTT.

There are many counts of this clonotype. This sequence joins TRBV7-6 and TRBJ2-3; 7 positions agree with TRBD1. Trimming at V came to 4 bases and at J to 1 base, leaving 2 bases not matched to a gene. The CDR3 runs to 14 residues. CDR1 SGHVS and CDR2 FNYEAQ come from the germline V gene. CDR3 region: CASSSGQGTDTQYF. CDR3 DNA sequence: TGTGCCAGCAGCTCAGGACAGGGCACAGATACGCAGTATTTT.

This clonotype showed up just a few times. This chain uses TRBV12-3 or TRBV12-4 with TRBJ1-1; D is perhaps TRBD1 (6 bases). V gave up 5 bases and J gave up 3 bases, with 16 bases separating them. This CDR3 is built from 15 residues. CDR3 sequence (DNA): TGTGCCAGCAGTCTCCCGACAGGTATCCACACTGAAGCTTTCTTT. Translation: CASSLPTGIHTEAFF.

The rearrangement links TRBV6-1 to TRBJ2-1, with TRBD2 matching 8 bases. This CDR3 spans 13 amino acids. Germline V gene sequence: CDR1 MNHNS, CDR2 SASEGT. Trimming took 7 bases from V and 5 from J; bases not matched to a gene: 4. The DNA for the CDR3 is TGTGCCAGCAAGCGGGAGTTGAACAATGAGCAGTTCTTC. Residues: CASKRELNNEQFF.

The rearrangement links TRBV30 to TRBJ2-1, with D possibly being TRBD2 (5 bases). The CDR3 loop spans 13 amino acids. V shed 5 bases and J shed 2 bases, with 10 bases lying between them. The germline CDR1 and CDR2 sequences are GTSNPN and SVGIG (reference sequence). The CDR3 bases are TGTGCCTGGGGGAGTTACCCCTACAATGAGCAGTTCTTC. Translating gives CAWGSYPYNEQFF.

The J gene is TRBJ2-5, the V gene TRBV20-1; TRBD1 matches 7 bases. The CDR3 extends over 12 amino acids. Per the germline V gene, CDR1 is DFQATT and CDR2 is SNEGSKA (reference sequence). The trim removed 4 bases at V and 2 bases at J, leaving 1 base unmatched. CDR3 sequence reads: CSATDRQETQYF. The CDR3 coding sequence is TGCAGTGCTACGGACAGGCAAGAGACCCAGTACTTC.